The 21 T cell receptor beta chains listed next were all sequenced from one sample in a study of cytomegalovirus exposure and HLA in healthy donors. 60 Vbeta and 13 Jbeta primers were used in PCR. The data were produced by immunoSEQ multiplex PCR, yet TCRdb's version contains in-frame clones alone and is incomplete. The table includes 100,000 to 150,000 clones, just over 75% detected once. Sequencing input: PBMCs. Receptors originate from a woman aged 45 to 65 in good health and CMV-seronegative.

The J gene is TRBJ2-7, the V gene TRBV6-4; 9 bases fit TRBD1. Germline lookup yields CDR1 MRHNA and CDR2 SNTAGT. V shed 6 bases, J shed 6 bases, and the junction held 15 bases outside the gene matches. CDR3 size: 16 residues. CDR3 sequence (DNA): TGTGCCAGCAGCTTATCCGGGACAGGGTTGATACCCGAGCAGTACTTC. Encoded protein: CASSLSGTGLIPEQYF.

This clone was detected once. The rearrangement uses TRBV7-3 and TRBJ2-1; TRBD1 agrees at 8 bases. The V and J ends lost 0 bases and 4 bases, in that order; junction bases with no gene match: 5. Germline CDR1 reads SGHTA; CDR2 reads FQGTGA. CDR3 length: 16 amino acids. The CDR3 sequence is CASSLTTGQVYNEQFF. Written as DNA, the CDR3 is TGTGCCAGCAGCTTAACGACGGGACAGGTATACAATGAGCAGTTCTTC.

V usage is TRBV4-3 and J usage is TRBJ1-2; TRBD1 agrees at 7 bases. The CDR3 runs to 15 residues. Germline trimming cut 5 bases from V and 1 base from J; bases unmatched to any gene: 7. CDR1 and CDR2 (germline): LGHNA, YSLEER. The DNA of the CDR3 is TGCGCCAGCAGCAACCGGGACAGACATAACTATGGCTACACCTTC. This sequence encodes CASSNRDRHNYGYTF.

The V and J genes are TRBV11-2 and TRBJ2-7; 9 bases are shared with TRBD2. Germline CDR1 is SGHAT and CDR2 is FQNNGV. The CDR3 contains 14 residues. V shed 2 bases and J 3 bases; nucleotides not matched to a gene: 2. The CDR3 here is CASSLLAGNYEQYF. The CDR3 nucleotides are TGTGCCAGCAGCTTACTAGCGGGGAACTACGAGCAGTACTTC. Supplemented by reference TRBV11-2 and TRBJ2-7, the full variable domain reads EAGVAQSPRYKIIEKRQSVAFWCNPISGHATLYWYQQILGQGPKLLIQFQNNGVVDDSQLPKDRFSAERLKGVDSTLKIQPAKLEDSAVYLCASSLLAGNYEQYFGPGTRLTVT.

The genes are TRBV7-2 and TRBJ2-7, with 8 bases that match TRBD1. The CDR3 is 15 amino acids. Per the germline V gene, CDR1 is SGHTA and CDR2 is FQGNSA. The J segment lost 6 bases and the V segment lost 1 base, leaving 8 bases of the junction unmatched. The CDR3 DNA sequence: TGTGCCAGCAGCTTAGTAGGACAGGGATCCGTCGAGCAGTACTTC. This encodes CASSLVGQGSVEQYF.

The chain uses TRBV19 and TRBJ1-4; D may be TRBD1 (6 bases). This CDR3 is 15 amino acids long. Trimming took off 3 bases at V and 0 bases at J, with 8 bases between the two ends. The germline V gene encodes CDR1 LNHDA and CDR2 SQIVND (reference sequence). The CDR3 region is CASSMQGPTNEKLFF. The CDR3 bases are TGTGCCAGTAGTATGCAGGGGCCAACTAATGAAAAACTGTTTTTT.

The chain uses TRBV7-2 and TRBJ1-2, with TRBD1 matching 8 bases. V was pared by 0 bases and J by 5 bases, with 5 bases of the junction left unmatched. Germline loops: CDR1 SGHTA, CDR2 FQGNSA. The CDR3 has 15 residues. This chain's CDR3 is CASSLARQGSYGYTF. In DNA, the CDR3 is TGTGCCAGCAGCTTAGCCCGACAGGGGAGTTATGGCTACACCTTC.

The genes are TRBV29-1 and TRBJ2-5, with 9 positions matching TRBD1. The J call may not be correct, given that the DNA end is closer to TRBJ2-7. The V gene's germline CDR1 is SQVTM and CDR2 ANQGSEA. The CDR3 sequence is 14 residues long. The CDR3 here is CSVPRTGATYEQYF. The DNA for the CDR3 is TGCAGCGTGCCCCGGACAGGGGCTACCTACGAGCAGTACTTC.

V usage is TRBV5-4 and J usage is TRBJ2-5, with 9 bases that match TRBD2. CDR1 and CDR2 (germline): SGHNT, YYREEE (reference sequence). Trimming took 3 bases from V and 5 from J; bases not matched to a gene: 11. This CDR3 comprises 16 residues. CDR3 nucleotides: TGTGCCAGCAGCTGGGGGGCGGGAGGGCCAATTGAGACCCAGTACTTC. This codes for CASSWGAGGPIETQYF.

The V call is TRBV30, the J call TRBJ1-1; the match to TRBD1 covers 7 bases. CDR1 and CDR2 from the germline V gene are GTSNPN and SVGIG (reference sequence). The V segment lost 4 bases and the J segment 4 bases; nucleotides outside the gene matches: 6. The CDR3 consists of 13 residues. The DNA for the CDR3 is TGTGCCTGGAAACGACAGGGTTTCACTGAAGCTTTCTTT. This gives the protein CAWKRQGFTEAFF.

The chain has TRBV5-4 and TRBJ2-4; 9 positions agree with TRBD1. This CDR3 contains 15 residues. Germline CDR1 SGHNT, CDR2 YYREEE (reference sequence). V lost 4 bases, J lost 7 bases, and 9 bases stayed unmatched. Written as DNA, the CDR3 is TGTGCCAGCAGCCAAGGACAGGGGCCCGGGAACATTCAGTACTTC. It yields the protein CASSQGQGPGNIQYF.

This clone was detected a few times. The chain joins TRBV6-1 to TRBJ1-1, with 9 nucleotides matching TRBD1. V dropped 4 bases and J dropped 5; count of bases not matched to a gene: 8. This CDR3 region has 15 residues. The germline gives CDR1 MNHNS, CDR2 SASEGT. The CDR3 sequence: CASSVWEQGATEAFF. The CDR3 nucleotides are TGTGCCAGCAGTGTTTGGGAACAGGGGGCTACTGAAGCTTTCTTT.

This clone was observed a few times. V gene TRBV6-5 combines with J gene TRBJ1-2; tentatively, D is TRBD1 (5 bases). CDR1 and CDR2 from the germline V gene are MNHEY and SVGAGI. This CDR3 is built from 15 residues. The ends were cut back, 1 base at V and 4 bases at J, with 13 bases in the middle. In nucleotides, the CDR3 is TGTGCCAGCAGTTACTTATCGCAGGGACTCTATGGCTACACCTTC. It specifies CASSYLSQGLYGYTF.

The chain has TRBV19 and TRBJ1-6, with a weak D call TRBD1 (5 bases). CDR3 length equals 13 residues. Trimming took off 7 bases at V and 9 bases at J, with 13 bases between the two ends. CDR1 and CDR2 from the germline V gene are LNHDA and SQIVND (reference sequence). The CDR3 region has the DNA TGTGCCAGTAACCCTAGGGGAGGTTCACCCCTCCACTTT. Its translation: CASNPRGGSPLHF.

The rearrangement joins TRBV6-6 to TRBJ2-5; the D gene is possibly TRBD1 (6 bases). The CDR3 has 16 residues. From germline, CDR1 is MNHNY and CDR2 SVGAGI (reference sequence). V lost 7 bases and J 2 bases, leaving 20 bases between the germline ends. CDR3 in amino acids: CASTPLDRIPQETQYF. The CDR3 DNA sequence: TGTGCCAGCACCCCCCTCGACAGGATCCCGCAAGAGACCCAGTACTTC.

In its sample, this clone was seen a few times. CDR3 sequence (DNA): TGTGCCTGGAGACCAGACAGGGCGTACGTGGATGAAAAACTGTTTTTT. This codes for CAWRPDRAYVDEKLFF. The chain carries TRBV30 and TRBJ1-4; 7 bases align to TRBD1. Germline V CDR1 and CDR2: GTSNPN, SVGIG (reference sequence). This CDR3 has 16 amino acids. V shed 3 bases, J shed 6 bases, and the junction held 13 bases outside the gene matches.

The rearrangement joins TRBV7-9 to TRBJ2-1; 7 bases fit TRBD2. Looked up from germline, CDR1 is SEHNR and CDR2 is FQNEAQ (reference sequence). CDR3 length: 16 amino acids. The V segment lost 1 base and the J segment 6 bases; nucleotides outside the gene matches: 9. Written as DNA, the CDR3 is TGTGCCAGCAGCTTAGTGAGCGGGGACGGGGGCAATGAGCAGTTCTTC. This codes for CASSLVSGDGGNEQFF.

This clone has only one observation. The V gene is TRBV5-4, the J gene TRBJ2-3, with 7 bases that match TRBD2. The CDR3 spans 15 residues. Germline V gene data show CDR1 as SGHNT and CDR2 as YYREEE (reference sequence). The V segment lost 0 bases and the J segment 5 bases; nucleotides outside the gene matches: 6. The CDR3 DNA follows: TGTGCCAGCAGCTTGGTGGGAGGGATAGTAGATACGCAGTATTTT. This codes for CASSLVGGIVDTQYF.

The V gene is TRBV7-9, the J gene TRBJ2-5; weak D call: TRBD1 (6 bases). Trimming stripped 5 bases from V and 0 bases from J, with 19 bases between. Looked up from germline, CDR1 is SEHNR and CDR2 is FQNEAQ (reference sequence). The CDR3 runs to 17 residues. The CDR3 here is CASSNSRSGHHQETQYF. The CDR3 region has the DNA TGTGCCAGCAGCAATTCCAGGTCGGGACACCACCAAGAGACCCAGTACTTC.

The chain uses TRBV30 and TRBJ1-1; no definite D call. The CDR3 covers 13 residues. Trimming took off 4 bases at V and 1 base at J, with 10 bases between the two ends. Germline V gene lookup returns CDR1 GTSNPN and CDR2 SVGIG (reference sequence). CDR3 residues: CAWTHAQNTEAFF. The CDR3 nucleotides are TGTGCCTGGACTCATGCGCAGAACACTGAAGCTTTCTTT.

The V and J genes are TRBV7-2 and TRBJ1-5; TRBD1 agrees at 7 bases. Germline lookup yields CDR1 SGHTA and CDR2 FQGNSA. This CDR3 region has 15 residues. The J segment lost 4 bases and the V segment lost 1 base, leaving 4 bases of the junction unmatched. This chain's CDR3 is CASSLDARGNQPQHF. In nucleotides, the CDR3 is TGTGCCAGCAGCTTAGATGCCAGGGGGAATCAGCCCCAGCATTTT.